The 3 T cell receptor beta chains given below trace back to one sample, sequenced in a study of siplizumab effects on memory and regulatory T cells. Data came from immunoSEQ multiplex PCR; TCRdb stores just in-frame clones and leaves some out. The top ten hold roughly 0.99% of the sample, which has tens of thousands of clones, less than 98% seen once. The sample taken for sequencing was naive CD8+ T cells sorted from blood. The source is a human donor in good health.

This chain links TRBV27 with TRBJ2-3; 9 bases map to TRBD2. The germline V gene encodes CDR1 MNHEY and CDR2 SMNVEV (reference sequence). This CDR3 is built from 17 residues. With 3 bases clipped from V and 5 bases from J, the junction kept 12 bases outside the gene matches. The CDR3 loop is CASSFHLSGSSVDTQYF. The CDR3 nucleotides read TGTGCCAGCAGTTTCCACCTTAGCGGGAGTTCAGTAGATACGCAGTATTTT.

The CDR3 DNA reads TGCAGCGTTACAGGACTAGCGGGATCCTACAATGAGCAGTTCTTC. Encoded protein: CSVTGLAGSYNEQFF. The genes are TRBV29-1 and TRBJ2-1; 12 positions agree with TRBD2. V gave up 5 bases and J gave up 1 base; unmatched junction bases: 3. The CDR3 extends over 15 amino acids. Germline V CDR1 and CDR2: SQVTM, ANQGSEA.

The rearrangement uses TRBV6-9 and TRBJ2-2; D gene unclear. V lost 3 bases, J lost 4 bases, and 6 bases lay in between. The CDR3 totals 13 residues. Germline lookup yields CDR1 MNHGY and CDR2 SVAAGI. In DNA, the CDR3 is TGTGCCAGCAGTTACTCATCCACCGGGGAGCTGTTTTTT. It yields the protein CASSYSSTGELFF.